The 13 T cell receptor beta chains presented below share a single source sample, sequenced in a study of T-cell memory formation after mild COVID-19. TCRdb reprocessed the 5' RACE reads via MiXCR and lists one record per CDR3 protein. This sample carries a few hundred thousand distinct CDR3 sequences, 20% to 25% of them seen once, and the ten largest clones take over 20%. Sequenced sample: PBMCs or a T cell subset sorted from them (not recorded which). These receptors were taken from a man aged 18 to 29 who had mild COVID-19 (a few samples of this study predate the infection). Cell type and time point are not known.

The chain carries TRBV5-1 and TRBJ2-1; D remains ambiguous. Per germline, CDR1 SGHRS and CDR2 YFSETQ. This CDR3 is built from 15 residues. The germline V and J ends were trimmed by 0 bases and 0 bases, with 7 bases remaining between them. The DNA of the CDR3 is TGCGCCAGCAGCTTGGACCACAGCTCCTACAATGAGCAGTTCTTC. It yields the protein CASSLDHSSYNEQFF.

This chain joins TRBV6-6 and TRBJ1-1; TRBD1 agrees at 7 bases. Per germline, CDR1 MNHNY and CDR2 SVGAGI (reference sequence). The CDR3 runs to 15 residues. The junction had 7 bases not matched to a gene; V was cut back by 5 bases and J by 1 base. The CDR3 nucleotides are TGTGCCAGCAGTAACACAGGGGCCGGGAACACTGAAGCTTTCTTT. This gives the protein CASSNTGAGNTEAFF.

This clonotype was seen a handful of times. The V and J genes are TRBV4-3 and TRBJ2-3, with 10 bases lining up with TRBD2. The junction had 6 bases not matched to a gene; V was cut back by 1 base and J by 5 bases. Germline CDR1 reads LGHNA; CDR2 reads YSLEER. The CDR3 contains 16 residues. In DNA form, the CDR3 reads TGCGCCAGCAGCCAAGGAACTAGCGGGGCAGGAGATACGCAGTATTTT. This sequence encodes CASSQGTSGAGDTQYF.

This clonotype showed up just a few times. The V call is TRBV7-2, the J call TRBJ1-2; D is undetermined. Trimming took off 5 bases at V and 8 bases at J, with 12 bases between the two ends. The V gene's germline CDR1 is SGHTA and CDR2 FQGNSA. The CDR3 loop spans 12 amino acids. The CDR3 bases are TGTGCCAGCAGCCCAGGATCCGGGGGCTACACCTTC. Residues: CASSPGSGGYTF.

This clonotype was counted between two and nine times. V usage is TRBV20-1 and J usage is TRBJ1-1, with 7 bases that match TRBD1. CDR1 and CDR2 (germline): DFQATT, SNEGSKA (reference sequence). The CDR3 is 15 residues long. With 1 base clipped from V and 3 bases from J, the junction kept 8 bases outside the gene matches. This chain's CDR3 is CSARVRDRLYTEAFF. The CDR3 DNA follows: TGCAGTGCTAGAGTGAGGGACAGACTATACACTGAAGCTTTCTTT.

This clonotype was detected only a few times. The V call is TRBV9, the J call TRBJ2-1, with D possibly being TRBD2 (5 bases). Germline V CDR1 and CDR2: SGDLS, YYNGEE. The CDR3 runs to 15 residues. V lost 0 bases, J lost 1 base, and 8 bases lay in between. Here the CDR3 DNA reads TGTGCCAGCAGCGTAGACGGGGTATCCTACAATGAGCAGTTCTTC. Translated, it gives CASSVDGVSYNEQFF.

The V call is TRBV19, the J call TRBJ1-2; TRBD1 is a possible D gene (5 bases). The germline V and J ends were trimmed by 0 bases and 8 bases, with 10 bases remaining between them. This CDR3 comprises 13 residues. Germline loops: CDR1 LNHDA, CDR2 SQIVND (reference sequence). The CDR3 sequence: CASSIDRDFGYTF. The DNA for the CDR3 is TGTGCCAGTAGTATAGATCGGGACTTCGGCTACACCTTC. Full variable domain (remainder filled in from reference TRBV19 and TRBJ1-2): DGGITQSPKYLFRKEGQNVTLSCEQNLNHDAMYWYRQDPGQGLRLIYYSQIVNDFQKGDIAEGYSVSREKKESFPLTVTSAQKNPTAFYLCASSIDRDFGYTFGSGTRLTVV.

Only a few counts were recorded for this clonotype. The genes are TRBV11-2 and TRBJ2-1, with 9 positions matching TRBD2. Germline V CDR1 and CDR2: SGHAT, FQNNGV. The CDR3 totals 15 residues. V lost 3 bases to trimming and J lost 7 bases; unmatched junction nucleotides: 7. CDR3 coding DNA: TGTGCCAGCAGCTTTGGGCGGGGGGGCAAAAATGAGCAGTTCTTC. Translating it yields CASSFGRGGKNEQFF.

This sequence joins TRBV25-1 and TRBJ2-3, with 13 bases fitting TRBD2. CDR3 length equals 16 residues. The germline V gene encodes CDR1 MGHDK and CDR2 SYGVNS. V lost 6 bases, J lost 6 bases, and 9 bases stayed unmatched. The CDR3 sequence is CASRPTSGGALDTQYF. In DNA, the CDR3 is TGTGCCAGCAGACCCACTAGCGGGGGGGCCCTGGATACGCAGTATTTT.

There are a few counts of this clonotype. The J gene is TRBJ2-7, the V gene TRBV5-6, with D unclear. Trimming left V 0 bases short and J 7 bases short, with 14 bases between. CDR1 and CDR2 (germline): SGHDT, YYEEEE. The CDR3 consists of 14 residues. The chain's CDR3 is CASSLGTGPREQYF. In DNA, the CDR3 is TGTGCCAGCAGCTTGGGCACCGGGCCACGGGAGCAGTACTTC.

Only a few counts were recorded for this clonotype. The J gene is TRBJ1-5, the V gene TRBV7-2; tentatively, D is TRBD1 (5 bases). This CDR3 region has 14 residues. Trimming cost V 5 bases and J 6 bases, with 14 bases left between them. Germline V gene data show CDR1 as SGHTA and CDR2 as FQGNSA. CDR3 nucleotides: TGTGCCAGCAGCCCGGGACTTGGGGCTCAGCCCCAGCATTTT. As protein: CASSPGLGAQPQHF. The complete variable domain, with remaining parts taken from reference TRBV7-2 and TRBJ1-5, reads GAGVSQSPSNKVTEKGKDVELRCDPISGHTALYWYRQSLGQGLEFLIYFQGNSAPDKSGLPSDRFSAERTGGSVSTLTIQRTQQEDSAVYLCASSPGLGAQPQHFGDGTRLSIL.

The V call is TRBV7-9, the J call TRBJ1-1, with TRBD1 as a possible D gene (6 bases). V was trimmed by 5 bases and J by 0 bases, leaving 13 bases between them. There are 15 residues in the CDR3. Per germline, CDR1 SEHNR and CDR2 FQNEAQ (reference sequence). CDR3 region: CASSLRDTMNTEAFF. The CDR3 DNA is TGTGCCAGCAGCCTCCGGGACACCATGAACACTGAAGCTTTCTTT.

This clonotype was seen just once. The CDR3 region has the DNA TGTGCCAGTAGTATAGATTACAACGGAGGGGATGAAAAACTGTTTTTT. This sequence encodes CASSIDYNGGDEKLFF. V usage is TRBV19 and J usage is TRBJ1-4; D is perhaps TRBD1 (5 bases). Deletions cut 0 bases from V and 6 bases from J, with 14 bases between. This CDR3 region has 16 residues. The germline CDR1 and CDR2 sequences are LNHDA and SQIVND (reference sequence).